These 27 T cell receptor beta chains were all obtained from the same sample, sequenced in a study of identical twins. TCRdb passed the 5' RACE reads through MiXCR, listing each CDR3 protein once. This table holds some 690,000 distinct CDR3 sequences, 21% found once. Another study also made use of these data, one on T cells expressing NK-cell markers.

Sequencing used PBMCs. These receptor sequences come from a woman aged 18-29 years in good health.

The V and J genes are TRBV12-3 or TRBV12-4 and TRBJ2-5; D is uncertain. V was clipped by 5 bases and J by 0 bases, with 19 bases between them. The CDR3 extends over 17 amino acids. The CDR3, as DNA: TGTGCCAGCAGTAGAGGTCTCGCGGCAGGCCACCAAGAGACCCAGTACTTC. This sequence encodes CASSRGLAAGHQETQYF.

V gene TRBV20-1 combines with J gene TRBJ2-1, with D tentatively TRBD1 or TRBD2 (5 bases each). Germline loops: CDR1 DFQATT, CDR2 SNEGSKA (reference sequence). With 6 bases removed from V and 9 bases from J, the gap between germline ends came to 21 bases. CDR3 size: 14 residues. CDR3 sequence reads: CSAHPGPRIGEQFF. CDR3 nucleotide sequence: TGCAGTGCCCATCCGGGACCCCGAATCGGTGAGCAGTTCTTC.

This clonotype occurred a few times. The V call is TRBV20-1, the J call TRBJ2-1; D is perhaps TRBD2 (7 bases). V was shortened by 7 bases and J by 6 bases, with 16 bases between the two germline ends. Per the germline V gene, CDR1 is DFQATT and CDR2 is SNEGSKA (reference sequence). The CDR3 totals 13 residues. CDR3 DNA sequence: TGCAGTGTTTTACGGGGGGCCCGCAATGAGCAGTTCTTC. Its translation: CSVLRGARNEQFF.

V and J are TRBV20-1 and TRBJ2-1; TRBD2 matches 9 bases. The ends lost 4 bases at V and 6 bases at J; junction bases unmatched: 13. Germline assignment: CDR1 DFQATT and CDR2 SNEGSKA (reference sequence). The CDR3 covers 16 residues. The CDR3 DNA sequence: TGCAGTGCTAATCCGGGAGTTAGCGGGAGTTTCAATGAGCAGTTCTTC. Translating gives CSANPGVSGSFNEQFF.

This rearrangement joins TRBV7-2 to TRBJ1-1; no definite D call. CDR1 and CDR2 (germline): SGHTA, FQGNSA. Deletions cut 5 bases from V and 9 bases from J, with 13 bases between. The CDR3 is made up of 12 amino acids. CDR3 DNA sequence: TGTGCCAGCAGCCCAGATAGGGTCAAAGCTTTCTTT. Its protein is CASSPDRVKAFF. Based on the CDR3 plus reference TRBV7-2 and TRBJ1-1, the full variable domain is GAGVSQSPSNKVTEKGKDVELRCDPISGHTALYWYRQSLGQGLEFLIYFQGNSAPDKSGLPSDRFSAERTGGSVSTLTIQRTQQEDSAVYLCASSPDRVKAFFGQGTRLTVV.

V and J are TRBV29-1 and TRBJ2-3; possible D gene TRBD2, 6 bases. The CDR3 is 14 amino acids. Looked up from germline, CDR1 is SQVTM and CDR2 is ANQGSEA. Trimming stripped 6 bases from V and 0 bases from J, with 13 bases between. CDR3 nucleotide sequence: TGCAGCGTGACTAGAGTGATGAGCACAGATACGCAGTATTTT. It codes for CSVTRVMSTDTQYF.

This clonotype was counted only a few times. The chain uses TRBV12-3 or TRBV12-4 and TRBJ1-2; no clear D. This CDR3 contains 13 residues. Trimming removed 6 bases from V and 4 bases from J, with 12 bases in between. The CDR3 nucleotides are TGTGCCAGCAGGAACCAGAGCATCTATGGCTACACCTTC. Protein sequence: CASRNQSIYGYTF.

V and J are TRBV7-9 and TRBJ2-1; D not resolved. The CDR3 covers 14 residues. Germline assignment: CDR1 SEHNR and CDR2 FQNEAQ (reference sequence). Trimming removed 2 bases at V and 0 bases at J, with 5 bases between. CDR3 nucleotide sequence: TGTGCCAGCAGCTTATCTCGCTCCTACAATGAGCAGTTCTTC. Translation gives CASSLSRSYNEQFF.

This clonotype appeared a few times. The chain carries TRBV6-1 and TRBJ2-2; 9 positions agree with TRBD1. Trimming took 5 bases from V and 7 from J; bases not matched to a gene: 11. The germline V gene has CDR1 MNHNS and CDR2 SASEGT. The CDR3 covers 16 residues. The CDR3 nucleotides read TGTGCCAGCAGTATTACCGGGACAGGGCGTAACGGGGAGCTGTTTTTT. Its protein is CASSITGTGRNGELFF.

The chain combines TRBV7-9 with TRBJ2-4; 7 nucleotides agree with TRBD2. V dropped 11 bases and J dropped 1; count of bases not matched to a gene: 17. Germline V gives CDR1 SEHNR, CDR2 FQNEAQ (reference sequence). This CDR3 region has 17 residues. The CDR3 DNA reads as TGTGCCCTGGGGGGGGGACTGGCCGCTGGGGCCAAAAACATTCAGTACTTC. It codes for CALGGGLAAGAKNIQYF.

This clonotype was counted only a few times. The chain carries TRBV6-1 and TRBJ2-3, with D perhaps matching TRBD2 (6 bases). Deletions cut 5 bases from V and 0 bases from J, with 21 bases between. From germline, CDR1 is MNHNS and CDR2 SASEGT. The CDR3 sequence is 18 residues long. This CDR3 is CASSRGSPSATSTDTQYF. For the CDR3, the DNA is TGTGCCAGCAGTCGGGGGTCTCCTAGCGCAACTAGCACAGATACGCAGTATTTT.

The gene calls are TRBV5-8 and TRBJ2-3; D gene unclear. V shed 1 base and J shed 3 bases, with 12 bases lying between them. The CDR3 sequence is 15 residues long. CDR1 is SGHTS, CDR2 YDEGEE, per germline. DNA of the CDR3: TGTGCCAGCAGCTTGATGGGCAGGCGGACAGATACGCAGTATTTT. This gives the protein CASSLMGRRTDTQYF.

This clonotype came up a few times. The chain combines TRBV12-3 or TRBV12-4 with TRBJ2-7; maybe TRBD1 (6 bases). The CDR3 extends over 14 amino acids. V lost 6 bases and J 3 bases, leaving 15 bases between the germline ends. CDR3 sequence reads: CASSKEQGSYEQYF. DNA for the CDR3: TGTGCCAGCAGCAAGGAACAGGGTAGCTACGAGCAGTACTTC.

In nucleotides, the CDR3 is TGTGCCAGCGGCGGTAGACGGGGGGATCTCTATGGCTACACCTTC. Translating it yields CASGGRRGDLYGYTF. The chain couples TRBV27 to TRBJ1-2; D perhaps matches TRBD1 (5 bases). Germline lookup yields CDR1 MNHEY and CDR2 SMNVEV (reference sequence). Trimming left V 8 bases short and J 4 bases short, with 20 bases between. The CDR3 is 15 residues long.

For the CDR3, the DNA is TGCAGCGCTCAACGGGGCCCCCGGGGTGAGACCCAGTACTTC. As protein: CSAQRGPRGETQYF. The J gene is TRBJ2-5, the V gene TRBV20-1, with D perhaps matching TRBD1 or TRBD2 (5 bases each). The CDR3 extends over 14 amino acids. CDR1 and CDR2 from the germline V gene are DFQATT and SNEGSKA (reference sequence).

The chain combines TRBV20-1 with TRBJ2-2; 7 positions agree with TRBD2. Per germline, CDR1 DFQATT and CDR2 SNEGSKA (reference sequence). Unmatched junction bases numbered 5, after V lost 6 bases and J lost 1 base. This CDR3 is built from 14 residues. CDR3 coding DNA: TGCAGTGCCGCGGGGGATCTGAACACCGGGGAGCTGTTTTTT. Amino acids: CSAAGDLNTGELFF.

This clonotype came up many times. This chain links TRBV6-4 with TRBJ2-3; 9 positions match TRBD2. In germline, CDR1 is MRHNA, CDR2 SNTAGT. Losses at the gene ends were 2 bases for V and 4 bases for J; bases not matched to a gene: 4. CDR3 length: 15 amino acids. DNA of the CDR3: TGTGCCAGCAGTGACATTAGCGGGGGAGCAGATACGCAGTATTTT. It encodes CASSDISGGADTQYF.

The table lists this clonotype with a few counts. At one end the junction does not follow the germline gene, possibly because of a read error. This chain joins TRBV12-3 or TRBV12-4 and TRBJ2-1; D might be TRBD1 (6 bases). The CDR3 runs 8 residues. CDR3 residues: CASSDRIF. The CDR3 bases are TGTGCCAGCAGTGACAGGATCTTC.

This clonotype was seen only a few times. V is TRBV12-3 or TRBV12-4 and J is TRBJ1-5; D gene uncertain. The CDR3 loop spans 12 amino acids. The germline V and J ends were trimmed by 5 bases and 1 base, with 3 bases remaining between them. The CDR3 region has the DNA TGTGCCAGCAGTACAAGCAATCAGCCCCAGCATTTT. It encodes CASSTSNQPQHF.

The V gene is TRBV7-9, the J gene TRBJ2-7; 8 bases map to TRBD1. Germline V gene data show CDR1 as SEHNR and CDR2 as FQNEAQ (reference sequence). The V gene end was trimmed by 11 bases and the J gene end by 2 bases; junction bases not matched to a gene: 20. The CDR3 totals 17 residues. The CDR3 DNA sequence: TGTGCCCCTCTTGGCCCCCCTTGGACAGGGAGTCCCTACGAGCAGTACTTC. Protein: CAPLGPPWTGSPYEQYF. The whole variable domain, filled in from reference TRBV7-9 and TRBJ2-7, reads DTGVSQNPRHKITKRGQNVTFRCDPISEHNRLYWYRQTLGQGPEFLTYFQNEAQLEKSRLLSDRFSAERPKGSFSTLEIQRTEQGDSAMYLCAPLGPPWTGSPYEQYFGPGTRLTVT.

This clonotype was seen at least ten times. This chain uses TRBV20-1 with TRBJ1-2; D is ambiguous. V dropped 6 bases and J dropped 8 bases, with 16 bases sitting between them. The CDR3 spans 12 residues. CDR1 and CDR2 (germline): DFQATT, SNEGSKA (reference sequence). Written as DNA, the CDR3 is TGCAGTGCCCAACGGGGTCTGGAAGGCTACACCTTC. Amino acid sequence: CSAQRGLEGYTF.

The chain uses TRBV12-3 or TRBV12-4 and TRBJ1-1, with a tentative D call TRBD1 (5 bases). The CDR3 contains 13 residues. The V end was cut by 6 bases, the J end by 2 bases, with 10 bases between. CDR3 loop: CASRTVQNTEAFF. Here the CDR3 DNA reads TGTGCCAGCAGGACAGTCCAAAACACTGAAGCTTTCTTT.

In this sample, this clonotype turned up a few times. The chain employs TRBV5-6 and TRBJ2-2; D call uncertain. V was cut by 2 bases and J by 4 bases, with 12 bases left in between. CDR1 SGHDT and CDR2 YYEEEE come from the germline V gene. The CDR3 is 15 amino acids. The CDR3 region is CASSFGRMVTGELFF. In nucleotides, the CDR3 is TGTGCCAGCAGCTTTGGTCGAATGGTCACCGGGGAGCTGTTTTTT.

This clonotype was seen only a few times. The CDR3 DNA follows: TGTGCCAGCAGTGCTAGACCGGGACAGGGGGCTAGCGGAGGATCTTACGAGCAGTACTTC. This sequence encodes CASSARPGQGASGGSYEQYF. The V and J genes are TRBV25-1 and TRBJ2-7; TRBD1 matches 12 bases. CDR1 is MGHDK, CDR2 SYGVNS, per germline. This CDR3 is built from 20 residues. The trim removed 4 bases at V and 4 bases at J, leaving 20 bases unmatched.

This clonotype was counted between two and nine times. The V call is TRBV12-3 or TRBV12-4, the J call TRBJ1-2, with D perhaps matching TRBD1 (5 bases). V was trimmed by 1 base and J by 4 bases, leaving 7 bases between them. This CDR3 comprises 13 residues. Written as DNA, the CDR3 is TGTGCCAGCAGTTTAGGGGACGTCTATGGCTACACCTTC. Its protein product is CASSLGDVYGYTF.

With respect to this clonotype: Sequence at one end of the junction differs from germline and may be a read error. The chain employs TRBV5-1 and TRBJ2-5; no clear D. The CDR3 consists of 13 residues. Germline V gene data show CDR1 as SGHRS and CDR2 as YFSETQ. CDR3 in DNA: TGCGCCAGCAGCTACAAGGGTATAGTGACCAAGTACTTC. Translation gives CASSYKGIVTKYF. The variable domain in full, with the rest retrieved from reference TRBV5-1 and TRBJ2-5, is KAGVTQTPRYLIKTRGQQVTLSCSPISGHRSVSWYQQTPGQGLQFLFEYFSETQRNKGNFPGRFSGRQFSNSRSEMNVSTLELGDSALYLCASSYKGIVTKYFGPGTRLLVL.

The V and J genes are TRBV20-1 and TRBJ2-7; 7 bases line up with TRBD1. Germline V lookup: CDR1 DFQATT, CDR2 SNEGSKA (reference sequence). V lost 4 bases to trimming and J lost 0 bases; unmatched junction nucleotides: 6. The CDR3 totals 14 residues. CDR3 sequence: CSAKIGTASYEQYF. DNA of the CDR3: TGCAGTGCTAAAATTGGGACAGCCTCCTACGAGCAGTACTTC.